These 25 T cell receptor beta chains were sequenced from one sample in a study of T cell clonotyping in hematopoietic cell transplantation. Using immunoSEQ multiplex PCR, the repertoire was profiled, and TCRdb retains in-frame clones only, with some absent. Among about 41,000 clones, about four fifths were seen once, and the ten largest hold approximately 5.7%. Noted time point: recipient sample about 28 days before transplant, after cytoreduction. The sample was peripheral blood mononuclear cells, taken before stem cell transplant. Receptors were obtained from a man between 60 and 70 years old with myelodysplastic syndrome. Some clones in this sample may be carry-over from other donors' samples.

This chain uses TRBV9 with TRBJ1-2; D perhaps matches TRBD1 (5 bases). Germline-derived CDR1 and CDR2 are SGDLS and YYNGEE. Between the trimmed V and J ends, which lost 0 bases and 6 bases, there was a span of 15 bases. CDR3 size: 15 residues. The CDR3 DNA is TGTGCCAGCAGCGTAGCAGGGCTGGGGAGTAATGGCTACACCTTC. Amino acids: CASSVAGLGSNGYTF.

The rearrangement uses TRBV7-2 and TRBJ1-6; D ambiguous. V was pared by 5 bases and J by 7 bases, with 9 bases between. Germline V lookup: CDR1 SGHTA, CDR2 FQGNSA. The CDR3 is 13 residues long. The CDR3 DNA reads as TGTGCCAGCAGCACCCAAAGGAATTCACCCCTCCACTTT. Protein sequence: CASSTQRNSPLHF.

The V call is TRBV27, the J call TRBJ2-7; TRBD1 matches at 9 bases. This CDR3 spans 14 amino acids. V trimming: 7 bases; J trimming: 6 bases; junction bases outside the gene matches: 10. CDR1 MNHEY and CDR2 SMNVEV come from the germline V gene (reference sequence). The CDR3 reads CASKTTRDRAEQYF. The CDR3 DNA sequence: TGTGCCAGCAAAACTACCAGGGACAGGGCCGAGCAGTACTTC.

The CDR3 DNA reads TGTGCCAGCAGCTTAAACGAGTACTATGGCTACACCTTC. This sequence encodes CASSLNEYYGYTF. The J gene is TRBJ1-2, the V gene TRBV7-9; D remains unclear. V dropped 2 bases and J dropped 3 bases, with 7 bases sitting between them. This CDR3 spans 13 amino acids. Germline V gene lookup returns CDR1 SEHNR and CDR2 FQNEAQ (reference sequence).

The chain recombines TRBV11-1 with TRBJ1-1; unclear D gene. CDR1 and CDR2 from the germline V gene are SGHAT and FQDESV (reference sequence). This CDR3 region has 12 residues. V shed 5 bases and J shed 8 bases, with 12 bases lying between them. The CDR3 coding sequence is TGTGCCAGCAGCCCCTTCTCCGGAGAAGCTTTCTTT. It encodes CASSPFSGEAFF.

The V call is TRBV7-9, the J call TRBJ2-1; 7 nucleotides line up with TRBD2. The CDR3 spans 15 residues. Germline loops: CDR1 SEHNR, CDR2 FQNEAQ (reference sequence). With V trimmed by 5 bases and J by 6 bases, 10 bases remained unmatched. Written as DNA, the CDR3 is TGTGCCAGCAGCCGATCAGGACTAGTCGGCAATGAGCAGTTCTTC. Amino acid sequence: CASSRSGLVGNEQFF.

In its sample, this clone was seen a few times. The V and J genes are TRBV19 and TRBJ1-5; 8 positions match TRBD1. The junction had 10 bases not matched to a gene; V was cut back by 7 bases and J by 5 bases. This CDR3 region has 15 residues. The V gene's germline CDR1 is LNHDA and CDR2 SQIVND (reference sequence). CDR3 loop: CASTSIGTGYQPQHF. Written as DNA, the CDR3 is TGTGCCAGTACTTCAATCGGGACAGGCTATCAGCCCCAGCATTTT. Complete variable domain (other parts from reference TRBV19 and TRBJ1-5): DGGITQSPKYLFRKEGQNVTLSCEQNLNHDAMYWYRQDPGQGLRLIYYSQIVNDFQKGDIAEGYSVSREKKESFPLTVTSAQKNPTAFYLCASTSIGTGYQPQHFGDGTRLSIL.

The rearrangement joins TRBV29-1 to TRBJ1-2; D not resolved. V lost 3 bases and J 8 bases, leaving 7 bases between the germline ends. Germline V gene sequence: CDR1 SQVTM, CDR2 ANQGSEA. This CDR3 comprises 10 residues. The DNA of the CDR3 is TGCAGCGTTGATCTCAGGGGCTACACCTTC. Encoded protein: CSVDLRGYTF.

The V call is TRBV29-1, the J call TRBJ1-4; 9 positions agree with TRBD1. This CDR3 contains 15 residues. Germline loops: CDR1 SQVTM, CDR2 ANQGSEA. V shed 4 bases, J shed 3 bases, and the junction held 6 bases outside the gene matches. CDR3 DNA: TGCAGCGTTGTGGGGACAGGGTCGTCTAATGAAAAACTGTTTTTT. This encodes CSVVGTGSSNEKLFF.

The chain combines TRBV19 with TRBJ2-2, with D possibly being TRBD1 or TRBD2 (6 bases each). This CDR3 comprises 16 residues. CDR1 and CDR2 from the germline V gene are LNHDA and SQIVND (reference sequence). The germline V and J ends were trimmed by 7 bases and 4 bases, with 19 bases remaining between them. CDR3 DNA: TGTGCCAGTAACTCCCAGGGGCTAGCGATCACCGGGGAGCTGTTTTTT. It translates to CASNSQGLAITGELFF. The full variable domain, in which reference TRBV19 and TRBJ2-2 provide the parts outside the CDR3, is DGGITQSPKYLFRKEGQNVTLSCEQNLNHDAMYWYRQDPGQGLRLIYYSQIVNDFQKGDIAEGYSVSREKKESFPLTVTSAQKNPTAFYLCASNSQGLAITGELFFGEGSRLTVL.

The chain recombines TRBV19 with TRBJ2-1; no firm D call. The CDR3 has 14 amino acids. V was trimmed by 4 bases and J by 7 bases, leaving 14 bases between them. Germline CDR1 LNHDA, CDR2 SQIVND (reference sequence). The CDR3 DNA sequence: TGTGCCAGTAGTACGTGGGGTGGACCAAATGAGCAGTTCTTC. As protein: CASSTWGGPNEQFF.

The CDR3 spells CASSTPGGERPYEQYF. The CDR3 region has the DNA TGTGCCAGTAGTACCCCCGGCGGGGAAAGGCCCTACGAGCAGTACTTC. The genes are TRBV19 and TRBJ2-7, with D possibly being TRBD2 (6 bases). The V gene's germline CDR1 is LNHDA and CDR2 SQIVND (reference sequence). The V gene lost 4 bases and the J gene lost 2 bases, with 18 bases spanning the gap. The CDR3 is made up of 16 amino acids. The whole variable domain, filled in from reference TRBV19 and TRBJ2-7, reads DGGITQSPKYLFRKEGQNVTLSCEQNLNHDAMYWYRQDPGQGLRLIYYSQIVNDFQKGDIAEGYSVSREKKESFPLTVTSAQKNPTAFYLCASSTPGGERPYEQYFGPGTRLTVT.

This clone was counted a few times. This chain joins TRBV7-9 and TRBJ1-1, with 7 bases matching TRBD1. V gave up 2 bases and J gave up 3 bases; unmatched junction bases: 6. CDR3 length: 15 residues. Per germline, CDR1 SEHNR and CDR2 FQNEAQ (reference sequence). DNA of the CDR3: TGTGCCAGCAGCTTAAGCTACAGGGGCGACACTGAAGCTTTCTTT. The encoded protein is CASSLSYRGDTEAFF.

The chain has TRBV9 and TRBJ2-3; 8 bases align to TRBD2. The trim removed 4 bases at V and 5 bases at J, leaving 9 bases unmatched. The CDR3 contains 15 residues. The germline gives CDR1 SGDLS, CDR2 YYNGEE. The chain's CDR3 is CASSRSYSGVDTQYF. The CDR3 DNA follows: TGTGCCAGCAGCCGTAGTTATAGCGGGGTAGATACGCAGTATTTT. The complete variable domain, with remaining parts taken from reference TRBV9 and TRBJ2-3, reads DSGVTQTPKHLITATGQRVTLRCSPRSGDLSVYWYQQSLDQGLQFLIQYYNGEERAKGNILERFSAQQFPDLHSELNLSSLELGDSALYFCASSRSYSGVDTQYFGPGTRLTVL.

The chain carries TRBV5-1 and TRBJ2-5; D unclear. Germline V gene lookup returns CDR1 SGHRS and CDR2 YFSETQ. The V gene lost 0 bases and the J gene lost 5 bases, with 8 bases spanning the gap. This CDR3 contains 13 residues. Written as DNA, the CDR3 is TGCGCCAGCAGCTTGGAACGTCGGGAGACCCAGTACTTC. The encoded protein is CASSLERRETQYF.

The rearrangement uses TRBV6-5 and TRBJ1-6, with TRBD1 as a possible D gene (5 bases). CDR3 size: 15 residues. Per the germline V gene, CDR1 is MNHEY and CDR2 is SVGAGI. Trimming took 10 bases from V and 4 from J, leaving 17 bases between them. In DNA, the CDR3 is TGTGCCACCTCGTGGGGCAGGGAATATAATTCACCCCTCCACTTT. This gives the protein CATSWGREYNSPLHF.

V usage is TRBV18 and J usage is TRBJ2-7, with TRBD1 matching 8 bases. This CDR3 region has 14 residues. The junction had 8 bases not matched to a gene; V was cut back by 6 bases and J by 4 bases. Germline-derived CDR1 and CDR2 are KGHSH and LQKENI. The DNA of the CDR3 is TGTGCCAGCTCTCCGGACAGGGCCGCATACGAGCAGTACTTC. This encodes CASSPDRAAYEQYF.

A few counts support this clone. Written as DNA, the CDR3 is TGTGCCAGCAGCTTAGCCGGGACGAACACCGGGGAGCTGTTTTTT. This translates into CASSLAGTNTGELFF. This chain links TRBV11-2 with TRBJ2-2; D is possibly TRBD2 (5 bases). V was pared by 1 base and J by 0 bases, with 6 bases between. Germline V gene sequence: CDR1 SGHAT, CDR2 FQNNGV. The CDR3 sequence is 15 residues long.

This chain joins TRBV30 and TRBJ2-3; the D call may be TRBD1 or TRBD2 (5 bases each). The CDR3 length is 13 residues. Looked up from germline, CDR1 is GTSNPN and CDR2 is SVGIG (reference sequence). The V end lost 1 base, the J end lost 5 bases, and 10 bases lay between the germline ends. CDR3 in amino acids: CAWSAGRGDTQYF. The CDR3 DNA reads as TGTGCCTGGAGTGCGGGGCGCGGAGATACGCAGTATTTT.

The chain is built from TRBV19 and TRBJ1-1; D not certain. CDR1 is LNHDA, CDR2 SQIVND, per germline (reference sequence). V lost 5 bases, J lost 4 bases, and 17 bases lay in between. The CDR3 sequence is 15 residues long. DNA for the CDR3: TGTGCCAGTAGTTTCCAGACGGTGCTGGGCACTGAAGCTTTCTTT. This translates into CASSFQTVLGTEAFF. The full variable domain, with the rest looked up from reference TRBV19 and TRBJ1-1, is DGGITQSPKYLFRKEGQNVTLSCEQNLNHDAMYWYRQDPGQGLRLIYYSQIVNDFQKGDIAEGYSVSREKKESFPLTVTSAQKNPTAFYLCASSFQTVLGTEAFFGQGTRLTVV.

The chain has TRBV5-6 and TRBJ1-2; 9 nucleotides agree with TRBD1. Trimming removed 4 bases from V and 2 bases from J; junction bases left unmatched: 6. CDR3 length: 15 amino acids. Germline V lookup: CDR1 SGHDT, CDR2 YYEEEE. This CDR3 is CASSPPDRGNYGYTF. The CDR3 nucleotides are TGTGCCAGCAGCCCTCCCGACAGGGGGAACTATGGCTACACCTTC. Variable domain in full (rest from reference TRBV5-6 and TRBJ1-2): DAGVTQSPTHLIKTRGQQVTLRCSPKSGHDTVSWYQQALGQGPQFIFQYYEEEERQRGNFPDRFSGHQFPNYSSELNVNALLLGDSALYLCASSPPDRGNYGYTFGSGTRLTVV.

The chain carries TRBV19 and TRBJ1-5, with D maybe TRBD1 (5 bases). The CDR3 sequence is 13 residues long. Looked up from germline, CDR1 is LNHDA and CDR2 is SQIVND (reference sequence). The V gene lost 4 bases and the J gene lost 5 bases, with 9 bases spanning the gap. DNA of the CDR3: TGTGCCAGTAGTAGGGGGTTCCATCAGCCCCAGCATTTT. Its protein is CASSRGFHQPQHF.

The table lists this clone with a count of one. The V gene is TRBV9, the J gene TRBJ2-5; 8 nucleotides line up with TRBD2. There are 16 residues in the CDR3. Germline V gene lookup returns CDR1 SGDLS and CDR2 YYNGEE. The V and J ends lost 0 bases and 4 bases, in that order; junction bases with no gene match: 8. CDR3 loop: CASSVGASGWRETQYF. For the CDR3, the DNA is TGTGCCAGCAGCGTAGGGGCTAGCGGGTGGAGAGAGACCCAGTACTTC.

V usage is TRBV15 and J usage is TRBJ2-5; D is undetermined. This CDR3 comprises 13 residues. The V end lost 0 bases, the J end lost 5 bases, and 7 bases lay between the germline ends. Germline V gene lookup returns CDR1 LNHNV and CDR2 YYDKDF (reference sequence). The CDR3 reads CATSRDWGETQYF. For the CDR3, the DNA is TGTGCCACCAGCAGAGATTGGGGTGAGACCCAGTACTTC.

The CDR3 sequence: CASSASGNNSPLHF. CDR3 in DNA: TGTGCCAGTAGTGCCAGTGGGAATAATTCACCCCTCCACTTT. The V call is TRBV19, the J call TRBJ1-6; D call uncertain. The CDR3 is 14 amino acids. Germline loops: CDR1 LNHDA, CDR2 SQIVND (reference sequence). The ends were cut back, 5 bases at V and 5 bases at J, with 10 bases in the middle.